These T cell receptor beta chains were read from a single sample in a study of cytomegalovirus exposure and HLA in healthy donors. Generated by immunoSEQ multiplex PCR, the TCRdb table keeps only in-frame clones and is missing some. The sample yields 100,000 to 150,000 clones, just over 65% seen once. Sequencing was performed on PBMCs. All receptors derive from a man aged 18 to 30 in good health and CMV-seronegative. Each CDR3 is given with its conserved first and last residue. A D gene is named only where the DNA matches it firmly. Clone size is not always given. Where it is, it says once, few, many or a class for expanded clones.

CASIEGRYEQYF	TGTGCCAGCATCGAGGGGAGGTACGAGCAGTACTTC	TRBJ2-7	TRBV2	NA	NA
CASSSGGAVTDTQYF	TGTGCCAGCAGTAGCGGGGGGGCCGTCACAGATACGCAGTATTTT	TRBJ2-3	TRBV6-4	TRBD2	NA
CASSLGDREYYEQYF	TGTGCCAGCAGCTTGGGGGACAGGGAATATTACGAGCAGTACTTC	TRBJ2-7	TRBV5-8	TRBD1	NA
CASSLLTVPGELFF	TGTGCCAGCAGTTTATTAACAGTCCCCGGGGAGCTGTTTTTT	TRBJ2-2	TRBV27	NA	NA
CASSPGSDEQYF	TGTGCCAGCAGCCCAGGCTCGGACGAGCAGTACTTC	TRBJ2-7	TRBV2	NA	NA
CASSLGRANTDTQYF	TGTGCCAGCAGCCTAGGGCGGGCGAACACAGATACGCAGTATTTT	TRBJ2-3	TRBV7-9	NA	once
CASRYPTPTGVLREQYF	TGTGCCAGCAGATACCCGACCCCGACAGGGGTCTTGCGCGAGCAGTACTTC	TRBJ2-7	TRBV7-7	TRBD1	NA
CASSLWSGVSNQPQHF	TGTGCCAGCAGTTTATGGTCGGGGGTCAGCAATCAGCCCCAGCATTTT	TRBJ1-5	TRBV27	NA	NA
CASVSGYNEQFF	TGTGCCAGTGTTTCCGGGTACAATGAGCAGTTCTTC	TRBJ2-1	TRBV19	NA	NA
CASSLVLDRLGETQYF	TGTGCCAGCAGCTTAGTTCTAGACAGGTTGGGAGAGACCCAGTACTTC	TRBJ2-5	TRBV11-2	NA	few
CASSSTGAYEQYF	TGTGCCAGCAGCTCGACAGGGGCCTACGAGCAGTACTTC	TRBJ2-7	TRBV7-2	TRBD1	NA
CSSSLMSDYTF	TGTTCCAGCAGCTTAATGAGCGACTACACCTTC	TRBJ1-2	TRBV7-3	NA	NA
CASSQQTSGAYNEQFF	TGCGCCAGCAGCCAACAGACTAGCGGTGCCTACAATGAGCAGTTCTTC	TRBJ2-1	TRBV4-3	TRBD2	once
CASRPTGRGETQYF	TGTGCCAGCAGGCCGACAGGGAGAGGAGAGACCCAGTACTTC	TRBJ2-5	TRBV5-8	TRBD1	NA
CASSLVTSGINEQFF	TGTGCCAGCAGCTTAGTGACTAGCGGGATCAATGAGCAGTTCTTC	TRBJ2-1	TRBV7-2	TRBD2	NA
CASSSNPRLAGEFYEQYF	TGTGCCAGCAGCTCCAACCCAAGGCTAGCGGGGGAATTTTACGAGCAGTACTTC	TRBJ2-7	TRBV7-9	TRBD2	few
CASSLLGAGGPAHPSTDTQYF	TGCGCCAGCAGCTTGTTAGGGGCGGGGGGGCCGGCCCACCCTAGCACAGATACGCAGTATTTT	TRBJ2-3	TRBV5-1	TRBD2	NA
CASSPPGVPSYEQYF	TGTGCCAGCAGTCCCCCGGGGGTTCCTTCCTACGAGCAGTACTTC	TRBJ2-7	TRBV28	NA	NA
CASSLQGGTEAFF	TGTGCCAGCAGCTTGCAGGGGGGCACTGAAGCTTTCTTT	TRBJ1-1	TRBV5-6	TRBD1	few
CASSFTSGIYNEQFF	TGCGCCAGCAGCTTCACTAGCGGGATATACAATGAGCAGTTCTTC	TRBJ2-1	TRBV5-1	TRBD2	NA
CASSPFPGYGNTIYF	TGTGCCAGCAGCCCCTTCCCAGGGTACGGAAACACCATATATTTT	TRBJ1-3	TRBV7-2	NA	NA
CAWSEDRGGYTF	TGTGCCTGGAGCGAGGATCGCGGTGGCTACACCTTC	TRBJ1-2	TRBV30	NA	NA
CASSVSPIQSTDTQYF	TGTGCCAGCAGCGTAAGCCCTATACAGAGCACAGATACGCAGTATTTT	TRBJ2-3	TRBV9	NA	NA
CAWTGLANEKLFF	TGTGCCTGGACAGGGTTGGCTAATGAAAAACTGTTTTTT	TRBJ1-4	TRBV30	NA	few
CASSLGSWPGLKVQYF	TGTGCCAGCAGCCTAGGGTCTTGGCCAGGGTTAAAGGTGCAGTACTTC	TRBJ2-7	TRBV7-9	NA	NA
CASSPRWRGTNEKLFF	TGTGCCAGCAGCCCCCGATGGAGGGGCACTAATGAAAAACTGTTTTTT	TRBJ1-4	TRBV5-6	NA	NA
CASSWGAGSYNEQFF	TGCGCCAGCAGTTGGGGTGCGGGCTCCTACAATGAGCAGTTCTTC	TRBJ2-1	TRBV5-1	NA	NA
CASSGDRASMNTEAFF	TGTGCCAGCAGCGGGGACAGGGCTTCCATGAACACTGAAGCTTTCTTT	TRBJ1-1	TRBV7-6	TRBD1	NA
CASSYPFRGPTNEKLFF	TGTGCCAGCAGCTACCCGTTTAGGGGGCCCACTAATGAAAAACTGTTTTTT	TRBJ1-4	TRBV7-8	TRBD1	NA
CASSLVLAGGAGELFF	TGTGCCAGCAGCTTGGTTCTGGCGGGAGGGGCCGGGGAGCTGTTTTTT	TRBJ2-2	TRBV5-4	TRBD2	NA
CASSSPRGGRNTEAFF	TGCGCCAGCAGCTCTCCCCGGGGGGGTAGAAACACTGAAGCTTTCTTT	TRBJ1-1	TRBV4-1	NA	NA
CASSEEGILVYGYTF	TGTGCCAGCAGTGAGGAGGGCATACTGGTCTATGGCTACACCTTC	TRBJ1-2	TRBV6-1	NA	NA
CASSLVQGWGGEQYF	TGTGCCAGCAGCTTAGTTCAAGGTTGGGGGGGAGAGCAGTACTTC	TRBJ2-7	TRBV11-2	TRBD2	NA
CASSLSFLSSYEQYF	TGTGCCAGCAGTTTAAGCTTCCTAAGCTCCTACGAGCAGTACTTC	TRBJ2-7	TRBV28	NA	few
CATSSGQNYGYTF	TGTGCCACCAGCAGCGGACAGAACTATGGCTACACCTTC	TRBJ1-2	TRBV15	NA	NA
CASSPGTANTGELFF	TGTGCCAGCAGTCCCGGGACAGCGAACACCGGGGAGCTGTTTTTT	TRBJ2-2	TRBV6-6	TRBD1	NA
CASSQGTGIPGNEQFF	TGTGCCAGCAGCCAAGGGACAGGGATCCCGGGGAATGAGCAGTTCTTC	TRBJ2-1	TRBV7-2	TRBD1	medium-sized
CASSQHRGGNQPQHF	TGTGCCAGCAGTCAACACAGGGGTGGCAATCAGCCCCAGCATTTT	TRBJ1-5	TRBV6-5	TRBD1	few
CASRPDLITQYF	TGTGCCAGCAGACCAGACTTGATTACGCAGTATTTT	TRBJ2-3	TRBV2	NA	NA
CASSAGTGDFYGYTF	TGTGCCAGCAGCGCCGGGACTGGGGACTTCTATGGCTACACCTTC	TRBJ1-2	TRBV9	NA	few
CASSNTAWGYTF	TGTGCCAGTAGTAATACAGCTTGGGGCTACACCTTC	TRBJ1-2	TRBV19	NA	NA
CASSEQGLAGGTEQFF	TGCGCCAGCAGTGAGCAGGGACTAGCGGGAGGCACTGAGCAGTTCTTC	TRBJ2-1	TRBV10-1	TRBD2	NA
CASSLIGTGGYGYTF	TGTGCCAGCAGTTTAATCGGGACAGGTGGCTATGGCTACACCTTC	TRBJ1-2	TRBV28	TRBD1	NA
CAWSVRPIMSPEAFF	TGTGCCTGGAGTGTACGTCCGATCATGAGCCCTGAAGCTTTCTTT	TRBJ1-1	TRBV30	NA	NA
CAWGIRDTYNSPLHF	TGTGCCTGGGGCATCCGGGACACCTATAATTCACCCCTCCACTTT	TRBJ1-6	TRBV30	NA	NA
CASSLALAGKNTEAFF	TGTGCCAGCAGCTTAGCGCTCGCAGGGAAAAACACTGAAGCTTTCTTT	TRBJ1-1	TRBV7-8	NA	NA
CASSQDFGGAYEQYF	TGCGCCAGCAGCCAAGATTTCGGGGGGGCCTACGAGCAGTACTTC	TRBJ2-7	TRBV4-3	TRBD2	NA
CAWSVRRQGGSEQYF	TGTGCCTGGAGTGTAAGACGGCAGGGGGGTAGCGAGCAGTACTTC	TRBJ2-7	TRBV30	NA	NA
CASRAVRDTEAFF	TGTGCCAGCAGGGCGGTGAGGGACACTGAAGCTTTCTTT	TRBJ1-1	TRBV11-2	NA	NA
CASRRSGTAGELFF	TGTGCCAGCAGGCGCTCCGGGACAGCCGGGGAGCTGTTTTTT	TRBJ2-2	TRBV11-3	TRBD1	NA
CASSLYQGANYGYTF	TGTGCCAGCAGTTTATATCAGGGCGCTAACTATGGCTACACCTTC	TRBJ1-2	TRBV28	NA	NA
CASSVATTGPGQGAWGYTF	TGTGCCAGCAGCGTAGCTACGACCGGTCCCGGACAGGGGGCTTGGGGCTACACCTTC	TRBJ1-2	TRBV9	TRBD1	NA
CASSLLSRSEAFF	TGTGCCAGCAGCTTACTTTCCAGGTCTGAAGCTTTCTTT	TRBJ1-1	TRBV7-3	NA	NA
CASSLTGTGSLSGANVLTF	TGTGCCAGCAGCTTAACCGGGACAGGGAGCCTCTCTGGGGCCAACGTCCTGACTTTC	TRBJ2-6	TRBV5-6	TRBD1	NA
CASSGQGRTQETQYF	TGTGCCAGCAGCGGACAGGGACGGACACAAGAGACCCAGTACTTC	TRBJ2-5	TRBV2	TRBD1	once
CAWSVKGAADTQYF	TGTGCCTGGAGTGTAAAGGGGGCCGCAGATACGCAGTATTTT	TRBJ2-3	TRBV30	TRBD1	NA
CASSPGLAGPETQYF	TGTGCCAGCAGCCCGGGACTAGCGGGGCCGGAGACCCAGTACTTC	TRBJ2-5	TRBV9	TRBD2	NA
CASSRDSLFYNEAFF	TGTGCCAGCAGTCGGGACTCTCTCTTCTACAATGAAGCTTTCTTT	TRBJ1-1	TRBV28	NA	NA
CASSTNRGRVYEQYF	TGTGCCAGTAGTACCAACAGGGGGAGAGTCTACGAGCAGTACTTC	TRBJ2-7	TRBV19	TRBD1	NA
CASRAGQVSYGYTF	TGTGCCAGCAGGGCCGGACAGGTCAGTTATGGCTACACCTTC	TRBJ1-2	TRBV6-1	TRBD1	NA